One T cell receptor (beta chain) is described in this entry. Its antigen is currently unknown. The sample is drawn from a study of shared clonotypes between healthy human individuals. Study-level information: Per donor, CD8 memory used one plate, CD8 naive used two, CD4 memory used three and CD4 naive used three.

General study findings and limits: The authors expected sequencing depth to affect clonotype sharing among donors. Against clonotypes common to all four donors, non-shared ones had lower generation probabilities.

V lost 8 bases and J 0 bases, leaving 13 bases between the germline ends. The CDR3 covers 15 residues. Germline CDR1 reads MGHRA; CDR2 reads YSYEKL. Positive CCR7 selection of CD45RO-negative cells yielded the naive CD8 cells, and terminally differentiated effector memory CD45RA+ cells were excluded. Several immunoSEQ plates held equal portions of the genomic DNA taken from each subset. Data came from immunoSEQ multiplex PCR; TCRdb stores just in-frame clones and leaves some out. The sample shows just over 2,000,000 clones, less than 95% of them seen only once. Sequenced sample: naive CD8+ T cells sorted from blood. The clonotype was recovered from a man younger than 35 in good health. The chain uses TRBV4-1 and TRBJ2-2, with D unclear. The CDR3 spells CASFLTAANTGELFF. In DNA form, the CDR3 reads TGCGCCAGCTTCCTAACAGCCGCGAACACCGGGGAGCTGTTTTTT.